The clone carrying this T cell receptor beta chain was seen more than once but under ten times. TCRdb ran MiXCR on the 5' RACE reads and lists one entry per CDR3 protein. The sample consists of hundreds of thousands of distinct CDR3 sequences, about 19% of them appearing once. The data are from a study of T-cell memory formation after mild COVID-19. The germline CDR1 and CDR2 sequences are SGHDT and YYEEEE. The ends were cut back, 0 bases at V and 5 bases at J, with 14 bases in the middle. The CDR3 length is 15 residues. Sequenced sample: PBMCs or a T cell subset sorted from them (not recorded which). The sequence came from an adult woman who had mild COVID-19 (a few samples of this study predate the infection). Cell type and time point are not known. This chain uses TRBV5-6 with TRBJ2-5, with D perhaps TRBD1 or TRBD2 (5 bases each). The CDR3 sequence is CASSLGASEGETQYF. For the CDR3, the DNA is TGTGCCAGCAGCTTGGGTGCCTCTGAGGGGGAGACCCAGTACTTC.